These 3 T cell receptor beta chains share one sample of origin, sequenced in a study of cytomegalovirus exposure and HLA in healthy donors. TCRdb's table, derived via immunoSEQ multiplex PCR, lists solely in-frame clones and lacks some. The profile covers approximately 230,000 clones, with about 90% appearing a single time and around 12% taken by the ten largest. Sequenced material: PBMCs. Source of these receptors: a man younger than 35 in good health and CMV-seropositive.

A few counts support this clone. V gene TRBV7-9 combines with J gene TRBJ2-1; D gene unclear. CDR1 and CDR2 (germline): SEHNR, FQNEAQ (reference sequence). The CDR3 runs to 13 residues. Trimming took 4 bases from V and 5 from J, leaving 9 bases between them. DNA of the CDR3: TGTGCCAGCAGCTCAGCCAGCCACAATGAGCAGTTCTTC. Its translation: CASSSASHNEQFF. The whole variable domain, remainder taken from reference TRBV7-9 and TRBJ2-1, is DTGVSQNPRHKITKRGQNVTFRCDPISEHNRLYWYRQTLGQGPEFLTYFQNEAQLEKSRLLSDRFSAERPKGSFSTLEIQRTEQGDSAMYLCASSSASHNEQFFGPGTRLTVL.

Regarding this clone: This likely comes from a read error, as the CDR3 has no conserved phenylalanine or tryptophan at its end. It is unclear where the CDR3 begins or ends on the DNA, so no DNA is shown, and the CDR3 is as TCRdb lists it. The chain has TRBV10-3 and TRBJ2-3; no check of the table's D call, TRBD2, against the DNA was made. The germline CDR1 and CDR2 sequences are ENHRY and SYGVKD. The CDR3 adds up to 11 amino acids, both ends counted. Here the CDR3 reads CAISESTRILL.

The chain combines TRBV28 with TRBJ2-7; no clear D. Deletions cut 5 bases from V and 2 bases from J, with 13 bases between. The CDR3 spans 14 residues. Germline CDR1 reads MDHEN; CDR2 reads SYDVKM. The CDR3 sequence is CASSPRQSAYEQYF. CDR3 DNA sequence: TGTGCCAGCAGTCCTAGGCAGTCCGCCTACGAGCAGTACTTC.